This TCR beta chain derives from a study of blood T cell repertoires in COVID-19. The wider study: Specimens from acute and convalescent COVID-19 originated in the United States, Italy and Spain. Sample material is recorded as cDNA or gDNA derived from T cells, B-cell-depleted T cells, or PBMCs.

In the original analysis: Reference gene primer amplification in the assay estimated nucleated cell counts. Sequencing was performed with immunoSEQ multiplex PCR; in TCRdb, only in-frame clones are kept and a portion is missing. V and J calls plus clone size are reproduced from that table; the DNA served to infer D and trimming. The data contain about 170,000 clones, 84% of them singletons. This CDR3 region has 16 residues. V was cut by 0 bases and J by 0 bases, with 9 bases left in between. Per germline, CDR1 LGHNA and CDR2 YSLEER. The sequence was collected from a young man with active or convalescent COVID-19. The chain recombines TRBV4-3 with TRBJ1-3; TRBD1 is a possible D gene (5 bases). Sequenced: peripheral blood. The DNA of the CDR3 is TGCGCCAGCAGCCAAGATTGGACATCCTCTGGAAACACCATATATTTT. As protein: CASSQDWTSSGNTIYF.